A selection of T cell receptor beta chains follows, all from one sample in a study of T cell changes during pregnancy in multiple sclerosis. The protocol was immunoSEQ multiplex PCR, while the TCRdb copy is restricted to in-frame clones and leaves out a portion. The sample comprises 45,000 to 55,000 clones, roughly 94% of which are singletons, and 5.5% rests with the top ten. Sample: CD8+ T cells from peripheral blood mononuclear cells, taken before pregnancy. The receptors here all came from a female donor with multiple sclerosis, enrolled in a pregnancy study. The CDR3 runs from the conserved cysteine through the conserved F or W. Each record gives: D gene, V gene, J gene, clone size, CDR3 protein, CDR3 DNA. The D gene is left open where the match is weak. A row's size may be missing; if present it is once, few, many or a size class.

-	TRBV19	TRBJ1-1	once	CASSIWGGHTEAFF	TGTGCCAGTAGTATTTGGGGGGGCCACACTGAAGCTTTCTTT
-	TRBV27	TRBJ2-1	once	CASSLNEQFF	TGTGCCAGCAGCCTAAATGAGCAGTTCTTC
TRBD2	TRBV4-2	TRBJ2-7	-	CASSQGEGVYEQYF	TGTGCCAGCAGCCAGGGGGAGGGCGTGTACGAGCAGTACTTC
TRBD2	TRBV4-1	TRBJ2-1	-	CASSPGEGSNEQFF	TGCGCCAGCAGCCCCGGGGAGGGGTCCAATGAGCAGTTCTTC
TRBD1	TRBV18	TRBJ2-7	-	CASSPPGQGLGEQYF	TGTGCCAGCTCACCCCCGGGACAGGGGCTCGGGGAGCAGTACTTC
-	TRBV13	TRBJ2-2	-	CASSPDTVITGELFF	TGTGCCAGCAGCCCCGACACAGTAATCACCGGGGAGCTGTTTTTT
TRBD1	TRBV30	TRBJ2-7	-	CAWSLGQGAYEQYF	TGTGCCTGGAGCCTCGGACAGGGGGCTTACGAGCAGTACTTC
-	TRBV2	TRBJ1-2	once	CASRGRSLTFYGYTF	TGTGCCAGCAGAGGCAGGTCGCTTACCTTCTATGGCTACACCTTC
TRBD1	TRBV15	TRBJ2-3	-	CATSSGTDRGLFNTQYF	TGTGCCACCAGCAGTGGGACCGACAGGGGCCTCTTTAATACGCAGTATTTT
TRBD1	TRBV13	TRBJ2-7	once	CASSPGQGSYEQYF	TGTGCCAGCAGCCCGGGACAGGGATCCTACGAGCAGTACTTC
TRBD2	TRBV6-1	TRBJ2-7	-	CANSEALVRALAGVYEQYF	TGTGCCAACAGTGAAGCTCTTGTCAGGGCACTAGCGGGAGTCTACGAGCAGTACTTC
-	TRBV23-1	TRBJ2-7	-	CASMRAIEQYF	TGCGCCAGCATGCGGGCAATCGAGCAGTACTTC
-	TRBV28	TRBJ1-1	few	CAVQGNTEAFF	TGTGCGGTCCAGGGGAACACTGAAGCTTTCTTT
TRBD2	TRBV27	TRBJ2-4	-	CASSLAGGPLNIQYF	TGTGCCAGCAGCTTAGCGGGAGGGCCGTTGAACATTCAGTACTTC
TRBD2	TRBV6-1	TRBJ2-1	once	CASSEGGLAGFYNEQFF	TGTGCCAGCAGTGAAGGAGGATTAGCGGGATTCTACAATGAGCAGTTCTTC
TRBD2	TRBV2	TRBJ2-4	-	CASIGGGMRDIQYF	TGTGCCAGCATTGGGGGAGGGATGAGGGACATTCAGTACTTC
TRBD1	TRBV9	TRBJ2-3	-	CASSHHRDRGVTDTQYF	TGTGCCAGCAGCCACCACCGGGACAGGGGAGTCACAGATACGCAGTATTTT
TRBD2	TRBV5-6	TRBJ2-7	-	CASSQSLGLAREQYF	TGTGCCAGCAGCCAGTCCCTGGGACTAGCCCGGGAGCAGTACTTC
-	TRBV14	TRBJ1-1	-	CASTAQTETANTEAFF	TGTGCCAGCACAGCCCAGACGGAGACAGCGAACACTGAAGCTTTCTTT
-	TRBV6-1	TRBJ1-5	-	CASSERTLRGNQPQHF	TGTGCCAGCAGTGAGCGAACATTACGGGGCAATCAGCCCCAGCATTTT
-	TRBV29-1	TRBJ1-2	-	CSVFDRDGYTF	TGCAGCGTCTTCGACAGAGATGGCTACACCTTC
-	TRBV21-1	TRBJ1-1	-	CASRTGVGIEAFF	TGTGCCAGCAGGACCGGGGTGGGGATTGAAGCTTTCTTT
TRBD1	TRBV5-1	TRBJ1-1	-	CASSSTGGRGNTEAFF	TGCGCCAGCAGCTCCACAGGGGGACGGGGGAACACTGAAGCTTTCTTT
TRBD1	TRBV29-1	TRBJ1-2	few	CSVEDGTGSGYTF	TGCAGCGTTGAAGACGGGACAGGGAGTGGCTACACCTTC
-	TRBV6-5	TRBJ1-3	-	CASSYSRVARPNTIYF	TGTGCCAGCAGTTACTCGAGAGTCGCCCGTCCGAACACCATATATTTT
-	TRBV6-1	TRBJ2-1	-	CASSEIGSRYNEQFF	TGTGCCAGCAGTGAAATCGGGAGTCGGTACAATGAGCAGTTCTTC
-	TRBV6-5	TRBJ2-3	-	CASQLSGANTDTQYF	TGTGCCAGCCAATTATCAGGCGCCAACACAGATACGCAGTATTTT
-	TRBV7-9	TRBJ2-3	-	CASGLGEDTQYF	TGTGCCAGCGGTCTCGGTGAGGATACGCAGTATTTT
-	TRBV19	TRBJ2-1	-	CASSSMMSSYNEQFF	TGTGCCAGTAGTTCGATGATGAGCTCCTACAATGAGCAGTTCTTC
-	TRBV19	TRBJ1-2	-	CASSIAGFSYGYTF	TGTGCCAGTAGTATCGCAGGGTTTAGCTATGGCTACACCTTC
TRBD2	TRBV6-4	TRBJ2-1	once	CASSDNLVAGVHEQFF	TGTGCCAGCAGTGACAATTTGGTAGCGGGAGTTCATGAGCAGTTCTTC
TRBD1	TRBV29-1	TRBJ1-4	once	CSVGTDSEKLFF	TGCAGCGTCGGGACAGATAGTGAAAAACTGTTTTTT
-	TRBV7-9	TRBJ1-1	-	CASSAVTGKGTAFF	TGTGCCAGCAGCGCGGTAACAGGGAAGGGAACAGCTTTCTTT
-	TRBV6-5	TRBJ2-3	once	CASAPSGDTQYF	TGTGCCAGCGCACCATCGGGGGATACGCAGTATTTT
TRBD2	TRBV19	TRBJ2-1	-	CASTTSGSFNEQFF	TGTGCCAGCACGACTAGCGGGAGTTTTAATGAGCAGTTCTTC
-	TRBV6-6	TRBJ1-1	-	CASSYGASTEAFF	TGTGCCAGCAGTTACGGGGCGAGCACTGAAGCTTTCTTT
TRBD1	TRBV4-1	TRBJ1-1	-	CASSFGTENTEAFF	TGCGCCAGCAGCTTCGGGACAGAGAACACTGAAGCTTTCTTT
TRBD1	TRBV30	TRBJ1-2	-	CAWSSTGEGYTF	TGTGCCTGGAGTTCCACAGGGGAAGGCTACACCTTC
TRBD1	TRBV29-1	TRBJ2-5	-	CSVEETTGGWETQYF	TGCAGCGTTGAAGAGACGACAGGGGGCTGGGAGACCCAGTACTTC
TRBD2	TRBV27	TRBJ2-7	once	CASSLGLAGGGSYEQYF	TGTGCCAGCAGTCTGGGACTAGCGGGAGGGGGGTCCTACGAGCAGTACTTC
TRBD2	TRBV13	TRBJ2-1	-	CASSFRSGRGIEQFF	TGTGCCAGCAGCTTTAGGAGCGGGAGAGGAATTGAGCAGTTCTTC
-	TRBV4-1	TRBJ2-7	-	CASSQDRDYEQYF	TGCGCCAGCAGCCAAGACAGGGACTACGAGCAGTACTTC
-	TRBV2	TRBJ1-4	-	CANNGGGLNEKLFF	TGTGCCAATAACGGAGGCGGCTTAAATGAAAAACTGTTTTTT
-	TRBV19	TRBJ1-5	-	CASSIIAGPNQPQHF	TGTGCCAGTAGTATCATCGCAGGGCCCAATCAGCCCCAGCATTTT
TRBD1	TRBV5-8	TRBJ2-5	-	CASSRGQVPQETQYF	TGTGCCAGCAGCAGGGGACAGGTCCCCCAAGAGACCCAGTACTTC
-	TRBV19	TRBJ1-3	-	CASSIGLSSGNTIYF	TGTGCCAGTAGTATTGGACTCAGCTCTGGAAACACCATATATTTT